This T cell receptor beta chain was obtained from a study of radiotherapy plus CTLA-4 blockade in lung cancer. Sequencing used immunoSEQ multiplex PCR; TCRdb keeps in-frame clones, though not all of them. The table records 90,000 to 150,000 clones, nearly 80% of them present only once. The CDR3 totals 14 residues. Trimming at V came to 10 bases and at J to 4 bases, leaving 5 bases not matched to a gene. Germline loops: CDR1 LNHDA, CDR2 SQIVND (reference sequence). Those patients who had chemo-refractory metastatic non-small-cell lung cancer were given focal radiation along with CTLA-4 blockade through ipilimumab.

The sample consisted of peripheral blood, taken from a patient treated with radiotherapy plus ipilimumab. This chain links TRBV19 with TRBJ2-3; 13 nucleotides align to TRBD2. The TCR comes from a human donor with non-small cell lung cancer who had a partial response to radiotherapy plus ipilimumab. The CDR3, as DNA: TGTGCCACCCTGACTAGCGGGAGGCCAGATACGCAGTATTTT. This translates into CATLTSGRPDTQYF.